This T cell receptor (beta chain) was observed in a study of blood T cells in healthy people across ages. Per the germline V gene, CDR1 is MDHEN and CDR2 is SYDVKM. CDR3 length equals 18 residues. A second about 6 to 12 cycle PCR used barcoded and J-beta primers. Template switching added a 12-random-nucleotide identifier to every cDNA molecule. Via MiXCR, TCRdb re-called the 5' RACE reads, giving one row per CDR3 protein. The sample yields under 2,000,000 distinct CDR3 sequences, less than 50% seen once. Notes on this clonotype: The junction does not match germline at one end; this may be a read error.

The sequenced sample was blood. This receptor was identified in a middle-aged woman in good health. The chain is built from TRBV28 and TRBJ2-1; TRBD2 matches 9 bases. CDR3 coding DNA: TGCGCCAGCAGTTTGCCGCGGAAGCTACTAGCGGGTGGCGATGAGCAGTTCTTC. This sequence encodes CASSLPRKLLAGGDEQFF.